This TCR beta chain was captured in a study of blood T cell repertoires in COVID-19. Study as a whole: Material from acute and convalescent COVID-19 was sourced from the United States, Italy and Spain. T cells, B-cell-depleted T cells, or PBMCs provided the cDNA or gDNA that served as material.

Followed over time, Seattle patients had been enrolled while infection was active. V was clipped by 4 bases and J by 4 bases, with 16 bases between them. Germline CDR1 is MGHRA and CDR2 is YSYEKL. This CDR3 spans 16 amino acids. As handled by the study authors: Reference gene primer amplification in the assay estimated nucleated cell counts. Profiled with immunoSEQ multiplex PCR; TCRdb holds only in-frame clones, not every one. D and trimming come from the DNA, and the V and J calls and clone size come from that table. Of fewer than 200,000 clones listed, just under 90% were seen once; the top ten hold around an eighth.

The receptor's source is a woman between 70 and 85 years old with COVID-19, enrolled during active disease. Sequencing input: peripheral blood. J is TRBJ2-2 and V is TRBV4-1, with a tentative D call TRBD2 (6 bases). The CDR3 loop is CASSLKTGDITGELFF. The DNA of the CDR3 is TGCGCCAGCAGCCTCAAAACGGGGGATATCACCGGGGAGCTGTTTTTT.